This entry is about one T cell receptor beta chain. This clonotype was observed once. The antigen it recognizes is unknown. No base quality values were provided; no much bigger clone lies one nucleotide off. A single read counts as weak evidence. The receptor library was made with multiplex PCR. Sequencing relied on an Illumina HiSeq 4000. TCR beta libraries were built with iRepertoire HTBI primers and Arm-PCR amplification of CDR3 regions. Before sequencing, the PCR products underwent gel purification. The study's own analysis went as follows. Gene usage analysis of CDR3 amino acid clonotypes used the approximately 62 TRBV and 14 to 15 TRBJ segments found across samples. Filtered high-quality paired reads were merged into contigs using COPE and FqMerger. Contigs were aligned with BLAST to IMGT TRBV, TRBD and TRBJ reference genes, and CDR3 was defined per IMGT. Highly expanded clones were defined as clonotypes with a frequency above 0.1%. Repertoire diversity was measured by Shannon entropy, and V-J evenness by the Gini coefficient. Clonotypes shared by more than one individual were considered public. The public reads were reprocessed in TCRdb via fastp at Q25 and MiXCR, keeping in-frame beta chains. Rows merge per CDR3 protein into single entries with the most common DNA and genes. TCRdb's processing, not the authors' own work, is the source of the V and J calls. In all, the sample holds approximately 460,000 distinct CDR3 sequences, and roughly 17% of those were seen once. Of the sample, about 10% falls within the top ten clones.

In the paper's terms, the time point label means: newly diagnosed GD, antithyroid drugs for less than 3 months. For both TCR sequencing and RNA sequencing, RNA was extracted from PBMCs using TRIzol. The diagnosis of Graves' disease was made according to American Thyroid Association guidelines. Patients for the study were recruited at an endocrinology department in Xi'an, China. Each patient gave approximately 8.8 milliliters of peripheral blood, collected in an EDTA anticoagulant tube. PBMCs were isolated by Ficoll Paque Plus density gradient separation without further T cell sorting. An Agilent 2100 Bioanalyzer and agarose gel were used to assess RNA quality, and a NanoDrop 2000 was used to measure RNA concentration. This sample was included in a study of regulatory T cells in long-lasting Graves disease listed by TCRdb under 2021. In the study overall: Newly diagnosed Graves' disease patients had taken antithyroid drugs for less than 3 months. Persistent Graves' disease patients were compared with newly diagnosed Graves' disease patients by peripheral blood TCR sequencing and RNA sequencing. The study was registered as a clinical trial and conducted in China. TCR sequencing covered around 13 persistent and around 20 newly diagnosed Graves' disease patients, around 35 samples in total. General conclusions and limits of the study: The small sample size was acknowledged by the authors as a limitation that may reduce accuracy. Compared with newly diagnosed patients, patients with persistent Graves' disease had lower TCR Shannon entropy and fewer highly expanded clones, which suggests clonal expansion. Because the primary lesion, thyroid tissue, could not be accessed, the study looked at peripheral blood alone. Only the TCR beta chain was sequenced and analyzed. More public clonotypes were shared among persistent patients (under 3,000) than among newly diagnosed patients (over 900).

This sample also appeared in a second study, on T cells in Graves' hyperthyroidism and ophthalmopathy. Taken from the second paper: A patient counted as having stable Graves' hyperthyroidism if no progression to ophthalmopathy occurred over 18 months of follow-up. Hyperthyroidism patients were aged 18 to 65 years and newly diagnosed, with disease duration of less than 2 months. Any patient with an uncontrolled infection, another autoimmune disease, pregnancy or lactation was excluded. Diagnoses were established on the basis of clinical symptoms, serum thyroxine and TRAb, thyroid ultrasound, and orbital computed tomography. A first-round RT-PCR of the TCR CDR3 used the HTBI primer set with the Qiagen OneStep RT-PCR kit. Blood samples also contained most of the expanded thyroid clonotypes (frequency above 0.001), which suggests that blood repertoires may reflect thyroid immune responses. Ophthalmopathy was separated from stable hyperthyroidism by a 13 V-J signature model, with over 85% sensitivity and 81% to 82% specificity obtained in cross-validation and 80%/75% obtained in testing. During validation, the model predicted progression to ophthalmopathy a median of roughly six months ahead of onset, with around 71% sensitivity and around 73% specificity. To identify TCR V-J signatures that set the groups apart, the researchers used a discovery cohort of more than 95 patients, made up of approximately 43 with Graves' ophthalmopathy and some 55 with stable Graves' hyperthyroidism. An independent validation cohort of 18 to 20 hyperthyroidism patients and approximately 15 patients who later progressed to ophthalmopathy tested prospective prediction of ophthalmopathy. For training and testing, the approximately 97 patients in the discovery cohort were randomly divided in a 7:3 ratio. In more than five Graves' hyperthyroidism patients, the study also compared T-cell repertoires from thyroid tissue with T-cell repertoires from blood. After blood sampling, hyperthyroidism patients were treated with methimazole at a starting dose of 30 mg daily, and ophthalmopathy patients were treated with high-dose intravenous methylprednisolone. The libraries were constructed in a second round of multiplex PCR and then size-selected and purified. Libraries were sequenced paired-end with 100 bp reads on an Illumina HiSeq2000. Raw data were processed with SOAPnuke, discarding reads with adapters, uncalled bases, mean Phred below 15, or no exact constant-primer or identifier match. COPE v1.2.5 was used to merge the high-quality paired reads, and each unique nucleotide sequence was defined as a clonotype. Clonotypes were aligned to IMGT TRBV, TRBD and TRBJ reference segments using MiTCR v1.1. Analysis was restricted to V-J combinations with a frequency above 0.0001, which covered roughly 99% of repertoires. The TCS score was defined as F50 (clonal expansion) divided by E x V (chaos), with BLOSUM62-based TCRdist calculated between CDR3 peptides within each V-J. Welch's t-statistics and random forest reduced fewer than 600 V-J features to about 12, which were used in a naive Bayes classifier (R e1071). Sample size was not statistically predetermined, and blinding of investigators to group allocation was not performed. The paper reports TCR Vbeta CDR3 sequencing of over 120 peripheral blood samples: under 45 ophthalmopathy, 75 to 80 hyperthyroidism and around 17 progressor patients.

This clonotype was sampled from a woman younger than 45 with Graves disease. Donor details come from another sample of the same person, matched by shared clones. This material consisted of peripheral blood mononuclear cells (PBMCs), taken at new diagnosis, from a patient treated with antithyroid drugs.

The nucleotide sequence reads as follows: TGTGCCAGCGGGACAGGGGCAGGGGCCAACGTCCTGACTTTC. Translated, it gives CASGTGAGANVLTF. This chain joins TRBV19 to TRBJ2-6, with TRBD1 identical over 10 junction bases. The germline V and J ends show losses of 9 bases and 4 bases respectively, and no gene match explains 3 bases of the junction. From the cysteine through the phenylalanine, the CDR3 covers 14 amino acids. Just the 42-base CDR3 DNA is kept, in frame starting at base 1. CDR1 and CDR2, per the germline V gene (reference sequence), are LNHDA and SQIVND.